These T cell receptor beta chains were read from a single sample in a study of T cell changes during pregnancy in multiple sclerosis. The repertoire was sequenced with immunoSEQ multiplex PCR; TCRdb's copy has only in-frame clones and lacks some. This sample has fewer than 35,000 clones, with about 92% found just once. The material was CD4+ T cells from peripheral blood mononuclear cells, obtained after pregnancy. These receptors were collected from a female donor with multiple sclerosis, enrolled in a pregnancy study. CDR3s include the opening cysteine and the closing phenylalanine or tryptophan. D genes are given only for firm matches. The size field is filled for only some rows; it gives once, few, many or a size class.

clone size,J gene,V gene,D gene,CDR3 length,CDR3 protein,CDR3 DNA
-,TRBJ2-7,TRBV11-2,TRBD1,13,CASSLVEGAEQYF,TGTGCCAGCAGCTTAGTAGAGGGGGCCGAGCAGTACTTC
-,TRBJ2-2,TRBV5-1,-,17,CASSQRGLRANTGELFF,TGCGCCAGCAGCCAACGTGGGCTGCGCGCGAACACCGGGGAGCTGTTTTTT
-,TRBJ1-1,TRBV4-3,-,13,CASSQVRTSEAFF,TGCGCCAGCAGCCAAGTAAGGACAAGCGAAGCTTTCTTT
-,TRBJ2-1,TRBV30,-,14,CAWSVGGGGGEQFF,TGTGCCTGGAGTGTCGGCGGGGGCGGGGGTGAGCAGTTCTTC
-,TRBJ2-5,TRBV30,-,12,CASRRGQETQYF,TGTGCCTCAAGACGGGGCCAAGAGACCCAGTACTTC
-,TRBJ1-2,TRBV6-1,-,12,CASSELYYGYTF,TGTGCCAGCAGTGAACTATATTATGGCTACACCTTC
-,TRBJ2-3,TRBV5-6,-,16,CASSLAFWGLGDTQYF,TGTGCCAGCAGCTTGGCTTTCTGGGGACTGGGAGATACGCAGTATTTT
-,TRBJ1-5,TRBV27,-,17,CASSLRGGPLDNQPQHF,TGTGCCAGCAGTTTAAGGGGGGGCCCCCTTGACAATCAGCCCCAGCATTTT
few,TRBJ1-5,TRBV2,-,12,CASSAYNQPQHF,TGTGCCAGCAGCGCCTATAATCAGCCCCAGCATTTT
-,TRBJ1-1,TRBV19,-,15,CASSSPRVMYTEAFF,TGTGCCAGTAGTTCCCCCAGGGTCATGTACACTGAAGCTTTCTTT
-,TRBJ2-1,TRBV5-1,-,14,CASSLDREYNEQFF,TGCGCCAGCAGCTTGGACAGGGAATACAATGAGCAGTTCTTC
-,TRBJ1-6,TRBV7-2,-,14,CASSLRGRDSPLHF,TGTGCCAGCAGCCTCAGGGGAAGGGATTCACCCCTCCACTTT
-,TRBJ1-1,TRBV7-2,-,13,CASSPQGNTEAFF,TGTGCCAGCAGCCCTCAGGGGAACACTGAAGCTTTCTTT
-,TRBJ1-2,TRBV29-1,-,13,CSVESTGSYGYTF,TGCAGCGTTGAAAGTACAGGCTCCTATGGCTACACCTTC
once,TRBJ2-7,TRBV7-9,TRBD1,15,CASSSAGTGTYEQYF,TGTGCCAGCAGCTCAGCCGGGACAGGGACCTACGAGCAGTACTTC
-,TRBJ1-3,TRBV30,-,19,CAWSVGWGTARFSGNTIYF,TGTGCCTGGAGTGTAGGATGGGGGACTGCTAGGTTCTCTGGAAACACCATATATTTT
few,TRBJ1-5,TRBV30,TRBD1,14,CAWSQDRGYQPQHF,TGTGCCTGGAGTCAAGACAGGGGATATCAGCCCCAGCATTTT
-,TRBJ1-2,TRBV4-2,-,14,CASSQDWSSYGYTF,TGTGCCAGCAGCCAAGATTGGAGCTCCTATGGCTACACCTTC
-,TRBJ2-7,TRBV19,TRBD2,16,CASSPGLAGGLYEQYF,TGTGCCAGTAGTCCAGGACTAGCGGGGGGGCTCTACGAGCAGTACTTC
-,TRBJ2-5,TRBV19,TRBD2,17,CASSPIRASGGGETQYF,TGTGCCAGTAGCCCTATCCGGGCTAGCGGCGGGGGAGAGACCCAGTACTTC
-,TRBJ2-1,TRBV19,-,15,CASTASGQPYNEQFF,TGTGCCAGTACTGCCTCAGGACAGCCTTACAATGAGCAGTTCTTC
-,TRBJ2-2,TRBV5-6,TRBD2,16,CASSLSASGSTGELFF,TGTGCCAGCAGCTTGAGTGCTAGCGGTTCCACCGGGGAGCTGTTTTTT
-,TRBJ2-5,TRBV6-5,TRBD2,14,CASSPPGLAGPGYF,TGTGCCAGCAGCCCACCGGGACTAGCGGGGCCGGGGTACTTC
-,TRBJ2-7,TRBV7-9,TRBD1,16,CASSLANGTGAYEQYF,TGTGCCAGCAGCTTAGCGAACGGGACAGGGGCCTACGAGCAGTACTTC
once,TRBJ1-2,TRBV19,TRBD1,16,CASSKGGQGTNYGYTF,TGTGCCAGTAGTAAAGGGGGACAGGGAACCAACTATGGCTACACCTTC
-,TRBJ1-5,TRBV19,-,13,CASRQVVDQPQHF,TGTGCCAGTCGGCAGGTGGTCGATCAGCCCCAGCATTTT
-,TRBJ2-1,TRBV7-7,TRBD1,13,CASSTQGDGEQFF,TGTGCCAGCAGCACCCAGGGGGACGGTGAGCAGTTCTTC
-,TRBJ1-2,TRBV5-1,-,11,CASSSNYGYTF,TGCGCCAGCAGCTCAAATTATGGCTACACCTTC
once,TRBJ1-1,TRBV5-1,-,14,CASSLGAGGTEAFF,TGCGCCAGCAGCTTGGGGGCCGGTGGCACTGAAGCTTTCTTT
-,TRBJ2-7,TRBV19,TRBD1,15,CASSIGTGRGYEQYF,TGTGCCAGTAGTATAGGGACAGGGAGAGGCTACGAGCAGTACTTC
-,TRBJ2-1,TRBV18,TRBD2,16,CASSPGASGDRNEQFF,TGTGCCAGCTCCCCTGGGGCTAGCGGGGATCGCAATGAGCAGTTCTTC
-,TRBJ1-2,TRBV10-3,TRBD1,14,CATSESGQGFGYTF,TGTGCCACCAGTGAGTCGGGACAGGGATTCGGCTACACCTTC
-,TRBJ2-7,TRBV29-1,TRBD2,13,CSVWGLAAYEQYF,TGCAGCGTTTGGGGACTAGCGGCCTACGAGCAGTACTTC
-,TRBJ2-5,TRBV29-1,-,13,CSVGVWQGETQYF,TGCAGCGTTGGCGTTTGGCAGGGTGAGACCCAGTACTTC
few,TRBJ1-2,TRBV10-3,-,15,CAIYRSSSQPYGYTF,TGTGCCATCTACAGGTCGTCGTCCCAACCCTATGGCTACACCTTC
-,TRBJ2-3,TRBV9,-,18,CASSEAGLVGPSTDTQYF,TGTGCCAGCAGTGAGGCCGGGTTGGTGGGTCCTAGCACAGATACGCAGTATTTT
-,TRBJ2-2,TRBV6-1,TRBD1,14,CATPGTANTGELFF,TGTGCCACTCCCGGGACAGCGAACACCGGGGAGCTGTTTTTT
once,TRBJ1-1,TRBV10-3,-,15,CAISFSGAMNTEAFF,TGTGCCATCAGTTTTAGCGGGGCAATGAACACTGAAGCTTTCTTT
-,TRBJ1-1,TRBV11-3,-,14,CASSPGILNTEAFF,TGTGCCAGCAGCCCCGGGATCCTGAACACTGAAGCTTTCTTT